These T cell receptor beta chains were read from a single sample in a study of graft-versus-host responses after intestinal transplantation. Clones were read by immunoSEQ multiplex PCR, and TCRdb kept only the in-frame ones, dropping some. The data contain about 40,000 clones, roughly 89% of them seen just once; the ten biggest clones take up around 6.8%. Source: PBMCs, taken roughly 270 days after transplant. These receptor sequences come from a human patient who received an intestinal transplant, so some T cells may come from the graft donor. The CDR3 runs from the conserved cysteine through the conserved F or W. D genes are given only for firm matches. Expanded clones get a size class; other rows say once, few or many, or leave the size out.

abundance	d_gene	v_gene	j_gene	CDR3nt	CDR3aa
NA	NA	TRBV7-8	TRBJ2-7	TGTGCCAGCAGCACCTGGGACACTGTCTACGAGCAGTACTTC	CASSTWDTVYEQYF
NA	TRBD2	TRBV7-2	TRBJ2-5	TGTGCCAGCAGTTCGAGACTAGCGGGCCTGAGGGAGACCCAGTACTTC	CASSSRLAGLRETQYF
NA	NA	TRBV30	TRBJ1-1	TGTGCCTGGACTTCTGACCCGAACACTGAAGCTTTCTTT	CAWTSDPNTEAFF
NA	TRBD2	TRBV6-1	TRBJ2-3	TGTGCCAGCAAGGGGACTAGCGTCACAGATACGCAGTATTTT	CASKGTSVTDTQYF
NA	NA	TRBV7-9	TRBJ1-1	TGTGCCAGCAGGACATCCCGCTTGGGTGACACTGAAGCTTTCTTT	CASRTSRLGDTEAFF
once	NA	TRBV11-3	TRBJ1-3	TGTGCCAGCAGCTTAAGGCCGGAAAACACCATATATTTT	CASSLRPENTIYF
NA	NA	TRBV2	TRBJ1-1	TGTGCCAGCAGTGAGGGGGGGCGCTTGAGCACTGAAGCTTTCTTT	CASSEGGRLSTEAFF
NA	NA	TRBV11-2	TRBJ2-1	TGTGCCAGCAGCTTGGAAGAATTAAATGAGCAGTTCTTC	CASSLEELNEQFF
NA	NA	TRBV27	TRBJ2-7	TGTGCCAGCAGTTTATCGAACCTCTACGAGCAGTACTTC	CASSLSNLYEQYF
once	NA	TRBV9	TRBJ2-7	TGTGCCAGCAGCGTAGACCCAGGGGCCTCCTACGAGCAGTACTTC	CASSVDPGASYEQYF
NA	NA	TRBV7-9	TRBJ2-2	TGTGCCAGCAGCTTAGGACGAGGCGCAGGCACCGGGGAGCTGTTTTTT	CASSLGRGAGTGELFF
NA	TRBD2	TRBV11-1	TRBJ2-7	TGTGCCAGCAGCCCCCGACCTTATAGCGGGGGAGCCTACGAGCAGTACTTC	CASSPRPYSGGAYEQYF
NA	NA	TRBV4-1	TRBJ1-4	TGCGCCAGCAGCCTTAGAGACACAGCAACTAATGAAAAACTGTTTTTT	CASSLRDTATNEKLFF
NA	NA	TRBV19	TRBJ1-1	TGTGCCAGTCTTTTGAACACTGAAGCTTTCTTT	CASLLNTEAFF
few	TRBD1	TRBV19	TRBJ1-1	TGTGCCAGTAGCCCTCGGTGGGGACAGGGGGCGGCTCTCACTGAAGCTTTCTTT	CASSPRWGQGAALTEAFF
NA	TRBD1	TRBV6-4	TRBJ2-3	TGTGCCAGCAGACAGGGGGCGAGCACAGATACGCAGTATTTT	CASRQGASTDTQYF
NA	TRBD1	TRBV4-1	TRBJ2-3	TGCGCCAGCAGCCAAGACCCCGGGACAGCGCGGTCAGATACGCAGTATTTT	CASSQDPGTARSDTQYF
NA	TRBD2	TRBV4-1	TRBJ2-2	TGCGCCAGCAGCCAAGACCCGGTCCAACTAGCGGGGGGGCCTCGGACCGGGGAGCTGTTTTTT	CASSQDPVQLAGGPRTGELFF
NA	NA	TRBV7-8	TRBJ2-3	TGTGCCAGCACCTTACTCGGCCCAGATACGCAGTATTTT	CASTLLGPDTQYF
NA	NA	TRBV5-1	TRBJ2-7	TGCGCCAGCAGCTTGGCCGGTATCGAGCAGTACTTC	CASSLAGIEQYF
few	NA	TRBV19	TRBJ2-1	TGTGCCAGTAGTATAGTCGCAGGTTCTGGTGAGCAGTTCTTC	CASSIVAGSGEQFF
NA	NA	TRBV11-3	TRBJ1-6	TGTGCCAGCAGCTTAGGGGGTAGTGGGAGCTCCTATAATTCACCCCTCCACTTT	CASSLGGSGSSYNSPLHF